The clone carrying this T cell receptor (beta chain) was seen a few times. Its target is unknown. The authors prepared the TCRbeta library with unique molecular identifiers. TCRdb reprocessed the PCR reads with MiXCR, giving one entry per CDR3 protein. The repertoire holds fewer than 250,000 distinct CDR3 sequences, approximately 15% seen once, with roughly two fifths in the top ten. This entry comes from a study of T-cell reconstitution after alpha-beta-depleted transplantation in children. Germline-derived CDR1 and CDR2 are SGHAT and FQNNGV. The CDR3 is 16 amino acids. Trimming shortened V by 4 bases and J by 7 bases, and 17 bases separated the two germline ends. Study findings and constraints: At the one-year point after transplant, T-cell counts and TCRbeta diversity were found to come mostly from T cells that had been newly produced.

This receptor was identified in a male patient between 2 and 10 years old who had a stem cell transplant for acute lymphoblastic leukemia, so the T cells may come from the graft donor. The chain couples TRBV11-2 to TRBJ1-6; D gene ambiguous. The sequencing here drew on PBMCs, mostly from graft donor cells, taken 360 days after TCRalphabeta/CD19-depleted stem cell transplant. In nucleotides, the CDR3 is TGTGCCAGCAGCTGGAGCCCTTTTAGAGCCAATTCACCCCTCCACTTT. Translating it yields CASSWSPFRANSPLHF.